This T cell receptor beta chain was obtained from a study of T cells after yellow fever vaccination. At the level of the study: Where fractions had low cell numbers, libraries were prepared from them with the SMART-Seq v4 Ultra Low Input RNA kit.

This clonotype was counted between two and nine times. Points from the study as a whole: It was the secondary response that reached its peak faster, day 5 versus 15, but it was weaker. The CD4 compartment and the CD8 compartment contained a small share of clonotypes in common. Most primary-vaccination clones reappeared after the booster (96% CD4, around 88% CD8).

Trimming stripped 3 bases from V and 8 bases from J, with 26 bases between. The germline CDR1 and CDR2 sequences are MGHDK and SYGVNS. This CDR3 is built from 17 residues. Each CDR3 protein gets one entry after TCRdb re-called the 5' RACE reads with MiXCR. This sample has 96,000 or so distinct CDR3 sequences, with more than 7.5% found just once. The chain carries TRBV25-1 and TRBJ2-7; D possibly corresponds to TRBD1 (5 bases). This specimen was CD8+ T cells not binding an NS4B(214-222) dextramer, sorted from PBMCs, taken roughly 15 days after the first yellow fever vaccination. The clonotype comes from a man younger than 35 who received the YFV17D yellow fever vaccine. In nucleotides, the CDR3 is TGTGCCAGCAGTGATGGGCTGGTTACAGGTGAGGTGGGTCAGCAGTACTTC. Protein sequence: CASSDGLVTGEVGQQYF.